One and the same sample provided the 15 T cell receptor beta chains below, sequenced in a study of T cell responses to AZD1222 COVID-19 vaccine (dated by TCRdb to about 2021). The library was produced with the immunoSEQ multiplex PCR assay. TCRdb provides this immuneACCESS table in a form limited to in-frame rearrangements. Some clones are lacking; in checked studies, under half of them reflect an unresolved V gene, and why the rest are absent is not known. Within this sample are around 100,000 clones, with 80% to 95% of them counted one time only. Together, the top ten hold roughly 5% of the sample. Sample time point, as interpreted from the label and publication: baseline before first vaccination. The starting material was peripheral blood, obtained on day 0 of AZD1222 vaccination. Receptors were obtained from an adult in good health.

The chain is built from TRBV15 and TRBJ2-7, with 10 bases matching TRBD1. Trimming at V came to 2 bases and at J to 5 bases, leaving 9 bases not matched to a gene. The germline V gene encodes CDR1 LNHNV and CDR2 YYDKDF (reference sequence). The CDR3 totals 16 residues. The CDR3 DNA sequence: TGTGCCACCAGCAGAACCTCGGGACAGGGGATTGACGAGCAGTACTTC. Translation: CATSRTSGQGIDEQYF.

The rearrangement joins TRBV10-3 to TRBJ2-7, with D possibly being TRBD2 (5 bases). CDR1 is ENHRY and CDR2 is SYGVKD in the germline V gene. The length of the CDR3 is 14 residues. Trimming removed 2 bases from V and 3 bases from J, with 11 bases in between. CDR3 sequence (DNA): TGTGCCATCAGTGAGCCCCCAGCGGACTACGAGCAGTACTTC. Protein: CAISEPPADYEQYF.

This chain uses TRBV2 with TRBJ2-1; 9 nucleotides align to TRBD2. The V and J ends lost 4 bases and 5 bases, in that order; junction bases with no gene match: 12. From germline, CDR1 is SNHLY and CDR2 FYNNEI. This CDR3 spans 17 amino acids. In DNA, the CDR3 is TGTGCCAGCAGTGCTAGCGGGGAGTTGGAAACACACAATGAGCAGTTCTTC. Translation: CASSASGELETHNEQFF.

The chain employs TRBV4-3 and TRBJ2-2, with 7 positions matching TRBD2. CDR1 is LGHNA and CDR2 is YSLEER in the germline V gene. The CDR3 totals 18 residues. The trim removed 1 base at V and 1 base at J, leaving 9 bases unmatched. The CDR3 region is CASSQGLGAGENTGELFF. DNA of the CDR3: TGCGCCAGCAGCCAAGGCCTTGGGGCGGGGGAGAACACCGGGGAGCTGTTTTTT.

The CDR3 nucleotides read TGTGCCATCAGCGAAACACAGGGGGCTTGGAGCAATCAGCCCCAGCATTTT. Translation: CAISETQGAWSNQPQHF. V and J are TRBV10-3 and TRBJ1-5, with 9 positions matching TRBD1. V trimming: 6 bases; J trimming: 1 base; junction bases outside the gene matches: 10. The CDR3 runs to 17 residues. Looked up from germline, CDR1 is ENHRY and CDR2 is SYGVKD.

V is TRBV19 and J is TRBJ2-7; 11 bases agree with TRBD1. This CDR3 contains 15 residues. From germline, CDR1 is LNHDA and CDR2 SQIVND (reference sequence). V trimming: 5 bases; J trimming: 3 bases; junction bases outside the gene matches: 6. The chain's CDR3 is CASSFAGTGGYEQYF. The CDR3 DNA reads TGTGCCAGTAGTTTCGCCGGGACAGGGGGCTACGAGCAGTACTTC.

CDR3 sequence (DNA): TGTGCCTCCGGGACAGGGACTAATGAGCAGTTCTTC. As protein: CASGTGTNEQFF. The chain is built from TRBV30 and TRBJ2-1; 9 positions agree with TRBD1. The CDR3 spans 12 residues. The ends lost 7 bases at V and 7 bases at J; junction bases unmatched: 5. Germline V gene sequence: CDR1 GTSNPN, CDR2 SVGIG (reference sequence).

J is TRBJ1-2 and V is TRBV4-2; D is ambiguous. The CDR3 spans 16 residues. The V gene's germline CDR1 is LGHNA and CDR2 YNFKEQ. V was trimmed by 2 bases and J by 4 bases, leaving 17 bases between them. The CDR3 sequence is CASSQSGSDRGYGYTF. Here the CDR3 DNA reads TGTGCCAGCAGCCAAAGCGGGTCCGACCGAGGCTATGGCTACACCTTC.

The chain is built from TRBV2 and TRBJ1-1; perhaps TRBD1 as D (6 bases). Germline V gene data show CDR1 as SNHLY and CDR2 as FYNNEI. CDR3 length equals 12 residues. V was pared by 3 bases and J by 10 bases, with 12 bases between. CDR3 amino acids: CASSDGGQRAFF. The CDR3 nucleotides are TGTGCCAGCAGTGACGGGGGGCAAAGAGCTTTCTTT.

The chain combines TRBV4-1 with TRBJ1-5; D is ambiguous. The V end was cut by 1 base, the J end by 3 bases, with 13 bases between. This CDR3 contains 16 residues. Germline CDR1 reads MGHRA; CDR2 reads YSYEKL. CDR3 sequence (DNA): TGCGCCAGCAGCCAAGTCGATCTCCGGGACAATCAGCCCCAGCATTTT. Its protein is CASSQVDLRDNQPQHF.

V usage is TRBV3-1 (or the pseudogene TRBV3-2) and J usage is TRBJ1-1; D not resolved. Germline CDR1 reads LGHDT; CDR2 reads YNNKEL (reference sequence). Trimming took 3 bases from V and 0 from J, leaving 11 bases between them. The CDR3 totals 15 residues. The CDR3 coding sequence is TGTGCCAGCAGCCATCGAGGACTCATGAACACTGAAGCTTTCTTT. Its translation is CASSHRGLMNTEAFF.

The CDR3 DNA sequence: TGTGCCAGCAGTTTCGGACAGGGGGCCTGGGGGACCCAGTACTTC. Protein: CASSFGQGAWGTQYF. The chain uses TRBV6-5 and TRBJ2-5, with 11 bases aligning to TRBD1. V dropped 4 bases and J dropped 7; count of bases not matched to a gene: 8. This CDR3 region has 15 residues. Germline CDR1 reads MNHEY; CDR2 reads SVGAGI.

The CDR3 sequence: CASSLFGKQAGANYGYTF. The CDR3 nucleotides are TGCGCCAGCAGCTTGTTTGGGAAACAGGCAGGAGCTAACTATGGCTACACCTTC. V is TRBV5-1 and J is TRBJ1-2; tentatively, D is TRBD1 (5 bases). Germline CDR1 SGHRS, CDR2 YFSETQ. Trimming cost V 1 base and J 0 bases, with 19 bases left between them. This CDR3 contains 18 residues. Full variable domain (outside the CDR3, taken from reference TRBV5-1 and TRBJ1-2): KAGVTQTPRYLIKTRGQQVTLSCSPISGHRSVSWYQQTPGQGLQFLFEYFSETQRNKGNFPGRFSGRQFSNSRSEMNVSTLELGDSALYLCASSLFGKQAGANYGYTFGSGTRLTVV.

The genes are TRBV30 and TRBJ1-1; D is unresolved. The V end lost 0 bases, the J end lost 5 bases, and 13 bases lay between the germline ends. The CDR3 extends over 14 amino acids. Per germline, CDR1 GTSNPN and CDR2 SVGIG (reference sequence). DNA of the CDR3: TGTGCCTGGAGTGTACCCTCGGGTTGGACTGAAGCTTTCTTT. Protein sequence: CAWSVPSGWTEAFF.

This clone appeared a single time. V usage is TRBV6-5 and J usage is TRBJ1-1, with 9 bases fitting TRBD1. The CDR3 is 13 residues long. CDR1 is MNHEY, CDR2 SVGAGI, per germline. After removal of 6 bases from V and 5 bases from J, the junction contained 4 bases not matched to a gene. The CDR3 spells CASSRDRDTEAFF. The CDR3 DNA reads TGTGCCAGCAGCCGGGACAGGGATACTGAAGCTTTCTTT.